This T cell receptor (beta chain) is from a study of blood T cell repertoires in COVID-19 (dated by TCRdb to 2018 to 2020). Background for the entire study: Collaborator samples came from the United States, Italy and Spain and covered acute and convalescent phases of COVID-19. The material from the prospective study consisted of cDNA or gDNA derived from T cells, B-cell-depleted T cells, or PBMCs. Deeply sampled blood TCRbeta repertoires from subjects exposed to, actively infected with, or recovered from COVID-19 were included in the dataset. A freely available public database, intended as a resource for researchers studying the immune response to SARS-CoV-2, is where the repertoires were released. Samples came from the ongoing ImmuneRACE study (first 160 participants) plus 1,254 subjects from 6 global collaborators. Nearly every sample came with metadata listing a de-identified subject ID, COVID-19 status, age in years and sex. Where HLA class I and class II types were available, the types were taken from metadata supplied by the sample provider, not from assay-based typing. What the research found in general, with its limitations: Clinical and demographic metadata were provided uncurated, with the amount varying by source and participant.

The collaborating institutions used their own protocols to collect whole blood in K2EDTA tubes. For TCRbeta analysis, collaborator samples were shipped as frozen whole blood, as isolated PBMCs, or as DNA extracted from either sample type. TCRbeta CDR3 regions were amplified from genomic DNA by means of the immunoSEQ Assay, a bias-controlled multiplex PCR. Per the original workflow: The number of nucleated cells in each sample was estimated from the amplification of reference gene primers within the assay. To quantify the absolute abundance of each unique TCRbeta CDR3 rearrangement, sequence reads were collapsed and filtered. For each sample, productive Simpson clonality was calculated as the square root of Simpson's diversity index across productive rearrangements. The table comes from immuneACCESS by way of TCRdb, which keeps in-frame sequences with V and J called. Part of the clones is missing from these tables; in studies checked, under half for an unresolved V gene and the rest for unknown reasons. V, J and clone size reflect that table, while D and trimming were determined from the DNA. The sample table holds over 70,000 clones, of which roughly 76% were seen once. Clones ranked in the top ten supply around 28% of the sample.

In this sample, this clone turned up a few times. Its antigen specificity is not known. No per-base quality is available; no much larger clone lies one base away. As encoded in the germline V gene (reference sequence), CDR1 is MNHEY while CDR2 is SMNVEV. Deletion took 2 bases off V and 4 bases off J, with a span of 11 bases between the germline ends. The CDR3 starts with the cysteine, ends with the phenylalanine, and has 14 residues. Only the CDR3 part of the read is kept: 42 bases, read in frame from the first base. The sequenced material came from peripheral blood. This clonotype was sampled from a woman older than 75 with active or convalescent COVID-19. The V gene is TRBV27 and the J gene is TRBJ1-2; the D gene is possibly TRBD1, with 6 bases matching. The encoded CDR3 is CASSLDRSIYGYTF. The sequenced DNA: TGTGCCAGCAGTTTAGACAGGAGTATCTATGGCTACACCTTC.